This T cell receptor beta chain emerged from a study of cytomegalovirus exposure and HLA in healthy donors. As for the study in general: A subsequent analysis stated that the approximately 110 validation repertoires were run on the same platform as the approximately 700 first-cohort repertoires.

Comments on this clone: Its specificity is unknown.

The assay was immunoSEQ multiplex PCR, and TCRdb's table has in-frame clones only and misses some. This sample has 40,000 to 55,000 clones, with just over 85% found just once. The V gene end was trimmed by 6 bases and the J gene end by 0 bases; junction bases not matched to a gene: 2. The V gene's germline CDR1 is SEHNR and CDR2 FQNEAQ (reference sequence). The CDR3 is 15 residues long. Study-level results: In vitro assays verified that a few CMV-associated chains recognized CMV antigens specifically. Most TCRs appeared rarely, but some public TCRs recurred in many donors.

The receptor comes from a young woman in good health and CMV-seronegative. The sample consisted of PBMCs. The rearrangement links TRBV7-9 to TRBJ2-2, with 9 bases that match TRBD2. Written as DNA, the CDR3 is TGTGCCAGCAGGAGACTAGCGGCGAACACCGGGGAGCTGTTTTTT. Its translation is CASRRLAANTGELFF.